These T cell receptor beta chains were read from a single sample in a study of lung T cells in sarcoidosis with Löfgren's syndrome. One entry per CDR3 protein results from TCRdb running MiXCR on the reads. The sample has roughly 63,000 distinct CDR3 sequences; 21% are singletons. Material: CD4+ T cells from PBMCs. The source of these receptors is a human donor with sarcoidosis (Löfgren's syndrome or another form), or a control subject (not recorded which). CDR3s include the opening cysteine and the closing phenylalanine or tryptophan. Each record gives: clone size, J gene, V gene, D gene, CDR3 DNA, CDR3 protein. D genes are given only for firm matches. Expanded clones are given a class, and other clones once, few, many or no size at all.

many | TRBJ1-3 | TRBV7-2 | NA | TGTGCCAGCACCGGGACAATTAGGGGAAACACCATATATTTT | CASTGTIRGNTIYF
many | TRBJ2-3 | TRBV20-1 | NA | TGCAGTGCTAGAGTAGCTTTGGGCACAGATACGCAGTATTTT | CSARVALGTDTQYF
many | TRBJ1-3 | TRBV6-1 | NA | TGTGCCAGCAGTGAAGATACAGCGAAATCGAACACCATATATTTT | CASSEDTAKSNTIYF
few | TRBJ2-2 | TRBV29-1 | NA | TGCAGCGTTGTTACCCATACCGGGGAGCTGTTTTTT | CSVVTHTGELFF
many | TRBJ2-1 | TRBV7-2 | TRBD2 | TGTGCCAGCAGCTTAGCGGGTTCGGCTAGCGGGGGTAATTACAATGAGCAGTTCTTC | CASSLAGSASGGNYNEQFF
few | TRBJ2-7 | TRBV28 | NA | TGTGCCAGCAGCGCGGGGACGCCCAGGGGGGAGCAGTACTTC | CASSAGTPRGEQYF
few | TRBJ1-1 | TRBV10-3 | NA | TGTGCCATCAGTGACAGGGCCACTCGGGAAGCTTTCTTT | CAISDRATREAFF
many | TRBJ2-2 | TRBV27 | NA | TGTGCCAGCAGTCCGTACACCGGGGAGCTGTTTTTT | CASSPYTGELFF
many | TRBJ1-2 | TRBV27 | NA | TGTGCCAGCAGTTTATCCCCCAGGGGAGCATATGGCTACACCTTC | CASSLSPRGAYGYTF
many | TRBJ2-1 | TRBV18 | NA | TGTGCCAGCTCACCATCTTACGGGGTGTACAATGAGCAGTTCTTC | CASSPSYGVYNEQFF
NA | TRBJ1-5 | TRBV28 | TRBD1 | TGTGCCAGCAGTTTGAGGACAGGGAGAGTCGGCAATCAGCCCCAGCATTTT | CASSLRTGRVGNQPQHF
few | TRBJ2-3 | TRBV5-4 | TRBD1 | TGTGCCAGCAGCTTACAGGGGGATGCGGATACGCAGTATTTT | CASSLQGDADTQYF
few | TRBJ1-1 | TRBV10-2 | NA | TGCGCCAGCAGTGAGCGGGACCGTGAAGCTTTCTTT | CASSERDREAFF
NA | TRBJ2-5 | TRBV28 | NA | TGTGCCAGCAGTTTGCCGACAACGGGGCAAGAGACCCAGTACTTC | CASSLPTTGQETQYF